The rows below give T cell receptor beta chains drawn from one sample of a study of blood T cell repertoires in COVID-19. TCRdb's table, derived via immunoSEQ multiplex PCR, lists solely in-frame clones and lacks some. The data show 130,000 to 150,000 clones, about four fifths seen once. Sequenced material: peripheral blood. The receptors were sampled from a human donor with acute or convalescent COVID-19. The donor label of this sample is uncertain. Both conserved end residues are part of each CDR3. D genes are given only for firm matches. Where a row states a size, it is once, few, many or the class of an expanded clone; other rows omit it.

CDR3aa: CASSLRGPPYGYTF
CDR3nt: TGTGCCAGCAGTCTCAGGGGACCCCCCTATGGCTACACCTTC
d_gene: -
abundance: -
j_gene: TRBJ1-2
v_gene: TRBV6-5

CDR3aa: CASSLRRGKTGNTIYF
CDR3nt: TGTGCCAGCAGCTTAAGGAGGGGAAAGACTGGAAACACCATATATTTT
d_gene: -
abundance: once
j_gene: TRBJ1-3
v_gene: TRBV13

CDR3aa: CSANTGAGGNTIYF
CDR3nt: TGCAGCGCCAACACAGGGGCGGGTGGAAACACCATATATTTT
d_gene: TRBD1
abundance: -
j_gene: TRBJ1-3
v_gene: TRBV29-1

CDR3aa: CASSPPSGGPEKLFF
CDR3nt: TGTGCCAGCTCACCACCCTCGGGGGGACCAGAAAAACTGTTTTTT
d_gene: -
abundance: -
j_gene: TRBJ1-4
v_gene: TRBV18

CDR3aa: CASSARDRGDTQYF
CDR3nt: TGCGCCAGCAGCGCCCGGGACAGGGGTGACACGCAGTATTTT
d_gene: TRBD1
abundance: -
j_gene: TRBJ2-3
v_gene: TRBV5-1

CDR3aa: CASSLRSGDEQYF
CDR3nt: TGTGCCAGCAGCTTACGTTCGGGGGACGAGCAGTACTTC
d_gene: -
abundance: few
j_gene: TRBJ2-7
v_gene: TRBV5-6

CDR3aa: CASSSRSPISGNTIYF
CDR3nt: TGTGCCAGCAGCTCCAGGTCCCCTATCTCTGGAAACACCATATATTTT
d_gene: -
abundance: -
j_gene: TRBJ1-3
v_gene: TRBV11-2

CDR3aa: CANSEGGTSGYTF
CDR3nt: TGTGCCAACTCAGAGGGAGGGACCTCTGGCTACACCTTC
d_gene: -
abundance: -
j_gene: TRBJ1-2
v_gene: TRBV10-3

CDR3aa: CASSALLNTGELFF
CDR3nt: TGTGCCAGCAGCGCCCTACTCAACACCGGGGAGCTGTTTTTT
d_gene: -
abundance: -
j_gene: TRBJ2-2
v_gene: TRBV2

CDR3aa: CASSTRGGPETQYF
CDR3nt: TGTGCCAGCAGCACTCGGGGGGGGCCAGAGACCCAGTACTTC
d_gene: -
abundance: -
j_gene: TRBJ2-5
v_gene: TRBV21-1

CDR3aa: CASSLARDNIQYF
CDR3nt: TGTGCCAGCAGCCTAGCGAGGGATAACATTCAGTACTTC
d_gene: -
abundance: once
j_gene: TRBJ2-4
v_gene: TRBV27

CDR3aa: CASSQDKQGHGYTF
CDR3nt: TGTGCCAGCAGCCAAGACAAGCAGGGTCATGGCTACACCTTC
d_gene: -
abundance: -
j_gene: TRBJ1-2
v_gene: TRBV3-1/TRBV3-2

CDR3aa: CATSDLGHPYLGELFF
CDR3nt: TGTGCCACCAGTGATTTGGGGCATCCTTATCTCGGGGAGCTGTTTTTT
d_gene: -
abundance: -
j_gene: TRBJ2-2
v_gene: TRBV24-1

CDR3aa: CATSAGVNTEAFF
CDR3nt: TGTGCCACTTCAGCGGGGGTGAACACTGAAGCTTTCTTT
d_gene: -
abundance: -
j_gene: TRBJ1-1
v_gene: TRBV7-6

CDR3aa: CASSQVQGAGDTQYF
CDR3nt: TGCGCCAGCAGCCAAGTTCAGGGGGCGGGAGATACGCAGTATTTT
d_gene: TRBD1
abundance: -
j_gene: TRBJ2-3
v_gene: TRBV4-1

CDR3aa: CASSLSSRSDYGYTF
CDR3nt: TGTGCCAGCAGTTTATCTTCCCGTAGCGACTATGGCTACACCTTC
d_gene: -
abundance: many
j_gene: TRBJ1-2
v_gene: TRBV27

CDR3aa: CASSLGQGTNSPLHF
CDR3nt: TGTGCCAGCAGCCTCGGACAGGGAACGAATTCACCCCTCCACTTT
d_gene: TRBD1
abundance: -
j_gene: TRBJ1-6
v_gene: TRBV11-2

CDR3aa: CASSLGLAGNNEQFF
CDR3nt: TGTGCCAGCAGCCTAGGACTAGCGGGGAACAATGAGCAGTTCTTC
d_gene: TRBD2
abundance: -
j_gene: TRBJ2-1
v_gene: TRBV4-2

CDR3aa: CASSSRGGDGAFF
CDR3nt: TGTGCCAGCAGCTCCCGAGGGGGCGACGGGGCTTTCTTT
d_gene: TRBD1
abundance: -
j_gene: TRBJ1-1
v_gene: TRBV13

CDR3aa: CASSQEQGAVPYGYTF
CDR3nt: TGTGCCAGCAGCCAGGAACAGGGGGCCGTGCCCTATGGCTACACCTTC
d_gene: TRBD1
abundance: -
j_gene: TRBJ1-2
v_gene: TRBV14

CDR3aa: CASSQAKGRAFF
CDR3nt: TGTGCCAGCAGCCAAGCGAAGGGGAGGGCTTTCTTT
d_gene: -
abundance: -
j_gene: TRBJ1-1
v_gene: TRBV3-1/TRBV3-2

CDR3aa: CASSPSGYGYTF
CDR3nt: TGTGCCAGCAGCCCTTCGGGTTATGGCTACACCTTC
d_gene: -
abundance: -
j_gene: TRBJ1-2
v_gene: TRBV7-2

CDR3aa: CASRDRVRYEQYF
CDR3nt: TGTGCCAGCAGGGACAGGGTGAGGTACGAGCAGTACTTC
d_gene: TRBD1
abundance: few
j_gene: TRBJ2-7
v_gene: TRBV27

CDR3aa: CASSVAGGNTGELFF
CDR3nt: TGTGCCAGTAGCGTAGCGGGGGGGAACACCGGGGAGCTGTTTTTT
d_gene: TRBD2
abundance: -
j_gene: TRBJ2-2
v_gene: TRBV19

CDR3aa: CACHPQGQSYNEQFF
CDR3nt: TGTGCCTGTCATCCCCAGGGACAGTCCTACAATGAGCAGTTCTTC
d_gene: TRBD1
abundance: -
j_gene: TRBJ2-1
v_gene: TRBV30

CDR3aa: CASSSFGRGSNQPQHF
CDR3nt: TGTGCCAGCAGTTCCTTTGGGCGGGGTAGCAATCAGCCCCAGCATTTT
d_gene: -
abundance: few
j_gene: TRBJ1-5
v_gene: TRBV27

CDR3aa: CASSYSNRATTEAFF
CDR3nt: TGTGCCAGCAGTTACTCGAACAGGGCAACAACTGAAGCTTTCTTT
d_gene: -
abundance: -
j_gene: TRBJ1-1
v_gene: TRBV6-5

CDR3aa: CASTSTGWGEKLFF
CDR3nt: TGTGCCAGCACATCGACAGGGTGGGGTGAAAAACTGTTTTTT
d_gene: TRBD1
abundance: -
j_gene: TRBJ1-4
v_gene: TRBV6-5

CDR3aa: CASSRRGGGLSTDTQYF
CDR3nt: TGTGCCAGCAGCCGTCGTGGGGGCGGACTCAGCACAGATACGCAGTATTTT
d_gene: -
abundance: -
j_gene: TRBJ2-3
v_gene: TRBV5-6

CDR3aa: CASSLGLWRGTRSDEQFF
CDR3nt: TGTGCCAGCAGCTTAGGATTATGGCGGGGGACCCGTAGCGATGAGCAGTTCTTC
d_gene: TRBD2
abundance: -
j_gene: TRBJ2-1
v_gene: TRBV7-9

CDR3aa: CASSSQAHNSPLHF
CDR3nt: TGTGCCAGCAGTTCCCAGGCCCACAATTCACCCCTCCACTTT
d_gene: -
abundance: -
j_gene: TRBJ1-6
v_gene: TRBV27

CDR3aa: CASSFRGSTDTQYF
CDR3nt: TGTGCCAGCAGCTTTAGGGGTAGCACAGATACGCAGTATTTT
d_gene: -
abundance: -
j_gene: TRBJ2-3
v_gene: TRBV5-4

CDR3aa: CASSQETGVGPQHF
CDR3nt: TGTGCCAGCAGCCAAGAAACGGGGGTAGGCCCCCAGCATTTT
d_gene: -
abundance: -
j_gene: TRBJ1-5
v_gene: TRBV3-1/TRBV3-2

CDR3aa: CASSPTGGHGYTF
CDR3nt: TGCGCCAGCAGCCCGACAGGGGGCCATGGCTACACCTTC
d_gene: TRBD1
abundance: -
j_gene: TRBJ1-2
v_gene: TRBV5-1

CDR3aa: CASSQVGTGYGYTF
CDR3nt: TGTGCCAGCAGCCAAGTAGGGACAGGGTATGGCTACACCTTC
d_gene: TRBD1
abundance: -
j_gene: TRBJ1-2
v_gene: TRBV3-1/TRBV3-2

CDR3aa: CASSFSGTLGYEQYF
CDR3nt: TGTGCCAGCAGCTTCTCGGGAACCCTTGGGTACGAGCAGTACTTC
d_gene: -
abundance: -
j_gene: TRBJ2-7
v_gene: TRBV5-6

CDR3aa: CASSPRGINQPQHF
CDR3nt: TGTGCCAGCAGTCCCCGGGGGATTAATCAGCCCCAGCATTTT
d_gene: -
abundance: -
j_gene: TRBJ1-5
v_gene: TRBV27

CDR3aa: CASSIGPGGTGELFF
CDR3nt: TGTGCCAGTAGTATCGGTCCCGGCGGCACCGGGGAGCTGTTTTTT
d_gene: -
abundance: once
j_gene: TRBJ2-2
v_gene: TRBV19

CDR3aa: CASSPTGGEAFF
CDR3nt: TGTGCCAGCAGCCCTACAGGGGGAGAAGCTTTCTTT
d_gene: TRBD1
abundance: -
j_gene: TRBJ1-1
v_gene: TRBV9

CDR3aa: CATHRGDQPQHF
CDR3nt: TGTGCCACCCACAGGGGCGATCAGCCCCAGCATTTT
d_gene: TRBD1
abundance: -
j_gene: TRBJ1-5
v_gene: TRBV6-5

CDR3aa: CASSYGGAADTEAFF
CDR3nt: TGTGCCAGCAGTTACGGGGGGGCTGCGGACACTGAAGCTTTCTTT
d_gene: -
abundance: -
j_gene: TRBJ1-1
v_gene: TRBV6-6

CDR3aa: CASSLAMIQVYGYTF
CDR3nt: TGTGCCAGCAGCTTAGCGATGATACAGGTCTATGGCTACACCTTC
d_gene: -
abundance: -
j_gene: TRBJ1-2
v_gene: TRBV7-8

CDR3aa: CASSQEAGVDGYTF
CDR3nt: TGTGCCAGCAGCCAAGAAGCGGGAGTTGATGGCTACACCTTC
d_gene: -
abundance: -
j_gene: TRBJ1-2
v_gene: TRBV3-1/TRBV3-2

CDR3aa: CAWGLDSPLHF
CDR3nt: TGTGCCTGGGGCCTTGATTCACCCCTCCACTTT
d_gene: -
abundance: -
j_gene: TRBJ1-6
v_gene: TRBV30

CDR3aa: CASSLLGEQFF
CDR3nt: TGCGCCAGCAGCCTGCTCGGTGAGCAGTTCTTC
d_gene: -
abundance: -
j_gene: TRBJ2-1
v_gene: TRBV5-1

CDR3aa: CASSLLGQGGTDTQYF
CDR3nt: TGTGCCAGCAGTCTGTTGGGGCAGGGGGGCACAGATACGCAGTATTTT
d_gene: TRBD1
abundance: -
j_gene: TRBJ2-3
v_gene: TRBV2

CDR3aa: CASSQDWTRGPGEQYF
CDR3nt: TGCGCCAGCAGCCAAGACTGGACAAGGGGTCCGGGCGAGCAGTACTTC
d_gene: -
abundance: -
j_gene: TRBJ2-7
v_gene: TRBV4-1

CDR3aa: CASSLVFTNTGELFF
CDR3nt: TGTGCCAGCAGCTTAGTTTTTACGAACACCGGGGAGCTGTTTTTT
d_gene: -
abundance: -
j_gene: TRBJ2-2
v_gene: TRBV7-8

CDR3aa: CASSLGTDTLLGYTF
CDR3nt: TGTGCCAGCAGCCTTGGGACTGACACCCTACTGGGCTACACCTTC
d_gene: -
abundance: -
j_gene: TRBJ1-2
v_gene: TRBV3-1/TRBV3-2

CDR3aa: CASSLGPGGSSYEQYF
CDR3nt: TGTGCCAGCAGCTTAGGACCGGGGGGGAGCTCCTACGAGCAGTACTTC
d_gene: TRBD2
abundance: -
j_gene: TRBJ2-7
v_gene: TRBV11-2

CDR3aa: CASSSPSAGTEAFF
CDR3nt: TGTGCCAGCAGCTCACCCTCCGCGGGAACTGAAGCTTTCTTT
d_gene: -
abundance: -
j_gene: TRBJ1-1
v_gene: TRBV5-8

CDR3aa: CASTLGGGSLHF
CDR3nt: TGTGCCAGCACCCTGGGGGGGGGCTCCCTCCACTTT
d_gene: -
abundance: -
j_gene: TRBJ1-6
v_gene: TRBV6-5

CDR3aa: CATSDLQETQYF
CDR3nt: TGTGCCACCAGTGATTTGCAGGAGACCCAGTACTTC
d_gene: -
abundance: -
j_gene: TRBJ2-5
v_gene: TRBV24-1